The 28 T cell receptor beta chains below were found in one sample sequenced in a study of shared clonotypes between healthy human individuals. Cells designated naive CD8 were CD45RO-negative and were positively selected for CCR7, with terminally differentiated effector memory CD45RA+ cells excluded. Some clones are missing from TCRdb's copy, which holds only in-frame ones; the method was immunoSEQ multiplex PCR. The data hold 2 million or so clones, with about 94% observed a single time. Sequenced input: naive CD8+ T cells sorted from blood. The receptors shown here come from a man between 18 and 29 years old in good health.

This chain connects TRBV28 to TRBJ1-2, with D possibly matching TRBD1 (5 bases). This CDR3 has 14 amino acids. CDR1 and CDR2 from the germline V gene are MDHEN and SYDVKM. V gave up 7 bases and J gave up 8 bases, with 20 bases separating them. The CDR3 nucleotides are TGTGCCAGCACCCTGGGGGGAATAGCTGGGGGCTACACCTTC. Translating gives CASTLGGIAGGYTF.

A note on this clone: This specimen includes other DNA sequences encoding the same CDR3. CDR3 in amino acids: CASSLWGGNQPQHF. The CDR3 nucleotides read TGTGCCAGCAGCTTGTGGGGTGGCAATCAGCCCCAGCATTTT. The chain has TRBV5-6 and TRBJ1-5; no reliable D call. The CDR3 extends over 14 amino acids. Deletions cut 1 base from V and 2 bases from J, with 7 bases between. Per the germline V gene, CDR1 is SGHDT and CDR2 is YYEEEE.

This clone showed up just once. The DNA of the CDR3 is TGTGCCAGCAGCAAGGCCGGGACGAAGCTCTACGAGCAGTACTTC. Protein: CASSKAGTKLYEQYF. The chain links TRBV21-1 to TRBJ2-7. TRBV21-1 represents a pseudogene. The CDR3 runs to 15 residues.

V is TRBV6-1 and J is TRBJ2-7; unclear D gene. The germline V gene has CDR1 MNHNS and CDR2 SASEGT. The CDR3 loop spans 12 amino acids. With 3 bases removed from V and 5 bases from J, the gap between germline ends came to 8 bases. The CDR3 DNA follows: TGTGCCAGCAGTGAGATTGACGACGAGCAGTACTTC. Protein: CASSEIDDEQYF.

The rearrangement joins TRBV6-5 to TRBJ2-7; 11 bases fit TRBD2. The CDR3 sequence is 14 residues long. V shed 8 bases, J shed 6 bases, and the junction held 9 bases outside the gene matches. CDR1 is MNHEY and CDR2 is SVGAGI in the germline V gene. DNA for the CDR3: TGTGCCAGCTCATATAGCGGGGGGGGTCTCGAGCAGTACTTC. Translating gives CASSYSGGGLEQYF.

This chain links TRBV6-1 with TRBJ2-7; the D call may be TRBD1 or TRBD2 (5 bases each). The germline V and J ends were trimmed by 6 bases and 4 bases, with 13 bases remaining between them. The germline gives CDR1 MNHNS, CDR2 SASEGT. This CDR3 spans 13 amino acids. The CDR3 coding sequence is TGTGCCAGCAGGCCCGGGACCGTTTACGAGCAGTACTTC. Its translation is CASRPGTVYEQYF.

V and J are TRBV5-5 and TRBJ2-3; D is undetermined. Deletions cut 2 bases from V and 2 bases from J, with 9 bases between. Germline CDR1 is SGHKS and CDR2 is YYEKEE (reference sequence). This CDR3 region has 14 residues. The DNA of the CDR3 is TGTGCCAGCAGCTTAGGCCCAAACACAGATACGCAGTATTTT. Amino acid sequence: CASSLGPNTDTQYF.

The chain couples TRBV27 to TRBJ2-1, with 8 bases fitting TRBD2. J lost 8 bases, V lost 5 bases, and 11 bases had no gene match. This CDR3 is 15 amino acids long. Germline values: CDR1 MNHEY, CDR2 SMNVEV (reference sequence). CDR3 sequence reads: CASSGGLVYNDEQFF. The CDR3 DNA follows: TGTGCCAGCAGTGGGGGACTAGTCTACAACGATGAGCAGTTCTTC.

V and J are TRBV7-9 and TRBJ2-6; D is uncertain. V was cut by 0 bases and J by 0 bases, with 15 bases left in between. Germline CDR1 reads SEHNR; CDR2 reads FQNEAQ (reference sequence). CDR3 length: 19 amino acids. The CDR3 DNA is TGTGCCAGCAGCTTAGCCTGGGCGGAAACCTACTCTGGGGCCAACGTCCTGACTTTC. Translated, it gives CASSLAWAETYSGANVLTF.

In DNA form, the CDR3 reads TGTGCCAGCACCCCCGTTTACGAGCAGTACTTC. Translating it yields CASTPVYEQYF. The chain combines TRBV5-8 with TRBJ2-7; D remains ambiguous. Trimming left V 6 bases short and J 4 bases short, with 8 bases between. Germline V gene sequence: CDR1 SGHTS, CDR2 YDEGEE. CDR3 size: 11 residues.

The table lists this clone with a few counts. The chain links TRBV6-1 to TRBJ1-2; D gene uncertain. Trimming stripped 5 bases from V and 7 bases from J, with 5 bases between. CDR1 is MNHNS and CDR2 is SASEGT in the germline V gene. CDR3 length: 10 residues. CDR3 in amino acids: CASSHGGYTF. In DNA, the CDR3 is TGTGCCAGCAGTCACGGTGGCTACACCTTC.

This clone showed up just a few times. The chain recombines TRBV6-6 with TRBJ2-3, with TRBD1 as a possible D gene (6 bases). The germline gives CDR1 MNHNY, CDR2 SVGAGI (reference sequence). With 6 bases removed from V and 0 bases from J, the gap between germline ends came to 16 bases. This CDR3 is built from 16 residues. The CDR3 nucleotides are TGTGCCAGCAGATTACCCGACAGGCCTAGCACAGATACGCAGTATTTT. It encodes CASRLPDRPSTDTQYF.

The J gene is TRBJ2-7, the V gene TRBV10-2, with 10 nucleotides matching TRBD2. This CDR3 comprises 15 residues. J was trimmed by 4 bases and V by 3 bases; bases with no gene match: 6. The germline V gene has CDR1 WSHSY and CDR2 SAAADI. The CDR3 coding sequence is TGCGCCAGCAGTGATAGAGCGGGGGGGCTTTACGAGCAGTACTTC. The encoded protein is CASSDRAGGLYEQYF.

The chain employs TRBV28 and TRBJ2-6; D not certain. The CDR3 length is 13 residues. The germline gives CDR1 MDHEN, CDR2 SYDVKM. V was shortened by 6 bases and J by 0 bases, with 3 bases between the two germline ends. As DNA, the CDR3 is TGTGCCAGCAGCAACTCTGGGGCCAACGTCCTGACTTTC. Its protein is CASSNSGANVLTF. Variable domain in full (rest from reference TRBV28 and TRBJ2-6): DVKVTQSSRYLVKRTGEKVFLECVQDMDHENMFWYRQDPGLGLRLIYFSYDVKMKEKGDIPEGYSVSREKKERFSLILESASTNQTSMYLCASSNSGANVLTFGAGSRLTVL.

This sequence joins TRBV13 and TRBJ2-5, with TRBD1 identical over 7 bases. J was trimmed by 1 base and V by 4 bases; bases with no gene match: 3. Germline CDR1 is PRHDT and CDR2 is FYEKMQ (reference sequence). The CDR3 covers 14 residues. CDR3 in amino acids: CASSYDRAQETQYF. CDR3 sequence (DNA): TGTGCCAGCAGCTACGACAGGGCCCAAGAGACCCAGTACTTC.

The chain recombines TRBV13 with TRBJ2-1; either TRBD1 or TRBD2 may supply D (5 bases each). V lost 5 bases and J lost 8, with 22 bases in between. Per the germline V gene, CDR1 is PRHDT and CDR2 is FYEKMQ (reference sequence). CDR3 length: 16 residues. The CDR3 nucleotides read TGTGCCAGCAGCGATCCCGGGACCCGGAAGGTCGATGAGCAGTTCTTC. It yields the protein CASSDPGTRKVDEQFF.

This clone was observed once. The chain joins TRBV5-1 to TRBJ1-4; D uncertain. Germline V CDR1 and CDR2: SGHRS, YFSETQ. V shed 3 bases and J shed 10 bases, with 10 bases lying between them. CDR3 size: 12 residues. Here the CDR3 reads CASSYSTGKLFF. The CDR3, as DNA: TGCGCCAGCAGCTACTCAACGGGAAAACTGTTTTTT.

This clone was observed a single time. V is TRBV29-1 and J is TRBJ2-3; unclear D gene. Germline CDR1 reads SQVTM; CDR2 reads ANQGSEA. There are 11 residues in the CDR3. V was clipped by 7 bases and J by 1 base, with 6 bases between them. CDR3 loop: CSGKGTDTQYF. CDR3 DNA sequence: TGCAGCGGCAAGGGCACAGATACGCAGTATTTT.

The chain carries TRBV10-2 and TRBJ2-2; D remains unclear. Germline CDR1 reads WSHSY; CDR2 reads SAAADI. V was pared by 8 bases and J by 2 bases, with 9 bases between. This CDR3 is built from 13 residues. The CDR3 DNA is TGCGCCAGCCGGGCGGATAACACCGGGGAGCTGTTTTTT. Translated: CASRADNTGELFF.

The CDR3 DNA reads TGTGCCAGCAGTTGGCAGGGGGAAAATGGCTACACCTTC. Translating it yields CASSWQGENGYTF. The rearrangement links TRBV27 to TRBJ1-2; 7 nucleotides line up with TRBD1. Trimming cost V 4 bases and J 6 bases; bases outside gene matches: 5. Germline CDR1 and CDR2: MNHEY and SMNVEV (reference sequence). The CDR3 is 13 residues long.

The CDR3 DNA is TGTGCCAGCAGCCAAGTCAGTGGAGGCCAGTCGACTGGGGAGCTGTTTTTT. Amino acid sequence: CASSQVSGGQSTGELFF. This sequence joins TRBV4-2 and TRBJ2-2; D is perhaps TRBD2 (5 bases). Germline CDR1 and CDR2: LGHNA and YNFKEQ. The CDR3 spans 17 residues. V lost 1 base to trimming and J lost 8 bases, with 20 bases between them.

The chain has TRBV19 and TRBJ2-7; D perhaps matches TRBD1 (5 bases). The V end was cut by 4 bases, the J end by 0 bases, with 13 bases between. This CDR3 is built from 15 residues. Germline assignment: CDR1 LNHDA and CDR2 SQIVND (reference sequence). CDR3 coding DNA: TGTGCCAGTAGTACAAGACAGAGTAGCTCCTACGAGCAGTACTTC. It translates to CASSTRQSSSYEQYF.

This clone was seen once. The V and J genes are TRBV4-1 and TRBJ1-3; no clear D gene. This CDR3 region has 14 residues. The germline V gene has CDR1 MGHRA and CDR2 YSYEKL. V shed 4 bases and J shed 3 bases, with 10 bases lying between them. The CDR3 here is CASSPLDYGNTIYF. The CDR3 DNA sequence: TGCGCCAGCAGCCCGCTGGATTATGGAAACACCATATATTTT.

As to this clone: Other DNA sequences in this specimen translate into the identical CDR3. The gene calls are TRBV5-6 and TRBJ1-5; D remains ambiguous. The germline V and J ends were trimmed by 2 bases and 5 bases, with 5 bases remaining between them. The germline V gene encodes CDR1 SGHDT and CDR2 YYEEEE. The CDR3 is 12 amino acids. The CDR3 loop reads CASSLLDQPQHF. The CDR3 DNA sequence: TGTGCCAGCAGCTTACTAGATCAGCCCCAGCATTTT.

The chain uses TRBV2 and TRBJ1-1, with D unresolved. V lost 8 bases to trimming and J lost 3 bases, with 10 bases between them. The CDR3 extends over 12 amino acids. Germline loops: CDR1 SNHLY, CDR2 FYNNEI. The CDR3 reads CASLSGYTEAFF. As DNA, the CDR3 is TGTGCCAGCCTGTCGGGGTACACTGAAGCTTTCTTT.

In regard to this clone: Different DNA sequences within this sample yield the same CDR3. The V gene is TRBV5-1, the J gene TRBJ1-1; the D gene is possibly TRBD1 (5 bases). V gave up 4 bases and J gave up 1 base, with 8 bases separating them. The CDR3 has 13 amino acids. Germline CDR1 SGHRS, CDR2 YFSETQ. CDR3 coding DNA: TGCGCCAGCAGCCCGGGGGGGAACACTGAAGCTTTCTTT. It is translated as CASSPGGNTEAFF.

V usage is TRBV5-1 and J usage is TRBJ2-2, with unresolved D. Trimming removed 2 bases at V and 3 bases at J, with 8 bases between. Per the germline V gene, CDR1 is SGHRS and CDR2 is YFSETQ. This CDR3 has 14 residues. CDR3 loop: CASSFSRHTGELFF. The CDR3 coding sequence is TGCGCCAGCAGCTTTTCCCGGCACACCGGGGAGCTGTTTTTT.

V is TRBV7-2 and J is TRBJ2-2; possibly TRBD1 for D (5 bases). Deletions cut 8 bases from V and 7 bases from J, with 14 bases between. The CDR3 loop spans 13 amino acids. Germline values: CDR1 SGHTA, CDR2 FQGNSA. The CDR3 sequence: CASGQGAVGELFF. CDR3 nucleotides: TGTGCCAGCGGCCAAGGGGCCGTCGGGGAGCTGTTTTTT.